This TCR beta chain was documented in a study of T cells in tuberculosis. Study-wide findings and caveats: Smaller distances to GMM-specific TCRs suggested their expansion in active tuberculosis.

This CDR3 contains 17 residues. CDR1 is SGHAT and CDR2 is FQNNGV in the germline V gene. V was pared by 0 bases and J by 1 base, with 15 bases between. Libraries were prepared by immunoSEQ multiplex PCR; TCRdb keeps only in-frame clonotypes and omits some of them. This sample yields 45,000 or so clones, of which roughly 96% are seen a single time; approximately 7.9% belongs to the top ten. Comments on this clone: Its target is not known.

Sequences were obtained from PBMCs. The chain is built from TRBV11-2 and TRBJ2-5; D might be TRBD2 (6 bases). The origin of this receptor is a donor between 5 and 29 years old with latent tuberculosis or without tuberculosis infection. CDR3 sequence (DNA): TGTGCCAGCAGCTTAGACGGACTACCGACGTTCCAAGAGACCCAGTACTTC. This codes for CASSLDGLPTFQETQYF.